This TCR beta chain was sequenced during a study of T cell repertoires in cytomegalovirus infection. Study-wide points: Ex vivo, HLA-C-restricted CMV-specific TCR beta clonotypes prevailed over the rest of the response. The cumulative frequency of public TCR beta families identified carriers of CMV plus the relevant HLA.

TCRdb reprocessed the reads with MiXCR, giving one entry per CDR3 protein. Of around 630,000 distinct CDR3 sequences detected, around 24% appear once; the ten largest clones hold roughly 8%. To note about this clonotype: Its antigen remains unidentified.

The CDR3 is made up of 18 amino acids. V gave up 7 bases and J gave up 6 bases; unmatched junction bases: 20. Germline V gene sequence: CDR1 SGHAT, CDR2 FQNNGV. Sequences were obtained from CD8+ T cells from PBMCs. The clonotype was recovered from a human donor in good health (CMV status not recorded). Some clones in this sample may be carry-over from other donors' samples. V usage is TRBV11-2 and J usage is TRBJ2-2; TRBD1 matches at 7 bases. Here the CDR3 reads CASTKTGLGEYSSGELFF. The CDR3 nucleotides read TGTGCCAGCACCAAGACAGGGTTGGGCGAATATTCGTCCGGGGAGCTGTTTTTT.